This is a list of T cell receptor beta chains from one sample in a study of T cell changes during pregnancy in multiple sclerosis. This table comes from immunoSEQ multiplex PCR, and its TCRdb copy is limited to in-frame clones, with some not included. The repertoire has roughly 46,000 clones, about 94% of them found once; the top ten carry roughly 4.7%. The sequences come from CD8+ T cells from peripheral blood mononuclear cells, collected in the first trimester of pregnancy. Receptors were obtained from a female donor with multiple sclerosis, enrolled in a pregnancy study. Both conserved end residues are part of each CDR3. Fields, in order: D gene, J gene, V gene, clone size, CDR3 DNA, CDR3 protein. The D gene is left open where the match is weak. A clone size is listed for some rows: how often the clone was seen (once, few, many), or a class if it is expanded.

NA TRBJ2-3 TRBV6-1 NA TGTGCCAGCAGTGAAGATCGGGTCGCCGCAGATACGCAGTATTTT CASSEDRVAADTQYF
TRBD2 TRBJ2-5 TRBV15 NA TGTGCCACCAGCCCCTATCCCGCGACTAGCTGGGAGGAGACCCAGTACTTC CATSPYPATSWEETQYF
TRBD1 TRBJ2-1 TRBV6-6 NA TGTGCCAGCAGTTACCCTGGGACAGGGGGCTACAATGAGCAGTTCTTC CASSYPGTGGYNEQFF
NA TRBJ1-1 TRBV27 NA TGTGCCGTGGGGGGGCCACGTGAAGCTTTCTTT CAVGGPREAFF
NA TRBJ2-1 TRBV11-2 NA TGTGCCAGCAGCTTAGCCCCCTCTGTTACTTTAGACAATGAGCAGTTCTTC CASSLAPSVTLDNEQFF
NA TRBJ2-2 TRBV7-9 NA TGTGCCAGCAGCTCAAGGGACATCTCTCGCTCCACCGGGGAGCTGTTTTTT CASSSRDISRSTGELFF
TRBD2 TRBJ2-1 TRBV4-1 NA TGCGCCAGCCAACTAGCGGGAGTAGGGAATGAGCAGTTCTTC CASQLAGVGNEQFF
NA TRBJ1-6 TRBV7-2 NA TGTGCCAGCAGCATTACGGGAGCTTCACCCCTCCACTTT CASSITGASPLHF
TRBD1 TRBJ1-1 TRBV7-9 NA TGTGCCAGCAGCCTTACCACAGGGGGACCTAACACTGAAGCTTTCTTT CASSLTTGGPNTEAFF
NA TRBJ2-2 TRBV10-3 NA TGTGCCATCAGTGAGGGGAGAACCGGGGAGCTGTTTTTT CAISEGRTGELFF
NA TRBJ1-4 TRBV7-6 NA TGTGCCAGCAGCTCCGGGGATATGATAGAGGCAACTAATGAAAAACTGTTTTTT CASSSGDMIEATNEKLFF
TRBD1 TRBJ1-5 TRBV7-6 once TGTGCCAGCAGCCTTGGACAGGGGACAAATCAGCCCCAGCATTTT CASSLGQGTNQPQHF
NA TRBJ2-1 TRBV14 once TGTGCCAGCAGTCATTCCCACGGGGGTGGAAATGAGCAGTTCTTC CASSHSHGGGNEQFF
NA TRBJ2-3 TRBV19 NA TGTGCCAGTACAGGGATACGAAATACGCAGTATTTT CASTGIRNTQYF
NA TRBJ1-4 TRBV5-6 NA TGTGCCAGCAGCGAATGGGGGGTCGGCGAAAAACTGTTTTTT CASSEWGVGEKLFF
NA TRBJ1-5 TRBV7-9 NA TGTGCCAGCACCGGGGGACCTAATCAGCCCCAGCATTTT CASTGGPNQPQHF
NA TRBJ1-1 TRBV11-2 few TGTGCCAGCAGCTTAGTGGACAGCAACACTGAAGCTTTCTTT CASSLVDSNTEAFF
NA TRBJ1-6 TRBV27 NA TGTGCCAGCAGTCCTCTCTCTGACAGGTATAATTCACCCCTCCACTTT CASSPLSDRYNSPLHF
NA TRBJ1-3 TRBV6-5 NA TGTGCCAGCACTCTCGGTGAGGGCTCTGGAAACACCATATATTTT CASTLGEGSGNTIYF
NA TRBJ2-3 TRBV28 NA TGTGCCAGCAGTCCCCTTGGCACAGATACGCAGTATTTT CASSPLGTDTQYF
TRBD1 TRBJ2-3 TRBV5-1 NA TGCGCCAGCGCCTCCGCGATGGACAGGGCTAGCACAGATACGCAGTATTTT CASASAMDRASTDTQYF
NA TRBJ2-7 TRBV7-7 NA TGTGCCAGCAGCTTTACAGAATCCTACGAGCAGTACTTC CASSFTESYEQYF
TRBD1 TRBJ2-7 TRBV29-1 NA TGCAGCGCCGAGGTGGGTGCAGGGGGCGCTTTCAACGAGCAGTACTTC CSAEVGAGGAFNEQYF
TRBD2 TRBJ2-4 TRBV2 NA TGTGCCAGCAGGGCTAGCGGGACCAAAAACATTCAGTACTTC CASRASGTKNIQYF
TRBD2 TRBJ2-1 TRBV15 NA TGTGCCACCAGTGGACTAGCGGGGGAGAGCTCCTACAATGAGCAGTTCTTC CATSGLAGESSYNEQFF
TRBD2 TRBJ2-7 TRBV7-6 NA TGTGCCAGCAGCCCATGGGCGGGGGGGAACGTCGAGCAGTACTTC CASSPWAGGNVEQYF